This record covers a single T cell receptor beta chain. The data originate from a study of blood T cell repertoires in COVID-19. Study-level information: The cDNA or gDNA used as material had been derived from T cells, B-cell-depleted T cells, or PBMCs.

Participant ages covered roughly 18 to 89 years across about two dozen US areas. Donors in Cohort 3 who had recovered were those with two negative PCRs, healthcare professional clearance, or resolution of their symptoms. Under the authors' procedure: Reference gene primer amplification gave nucleated cell count estimates. Here immunoSEQ multiplex PCR was the method, and the copy in TCRdb shows in-frame clones only, minus some. That table supplies the V and J calls and clone size; D and trimming were determined from the DNA. The repertoire holds approximately 360,000 clones, with 80% to 85% as singletons. The junction had 17 bases not matched to a gene; V was cut back by 5 bases and J by 7 bases. The CDR3 loop spans 17 amino acids. CDR1 and CDR2 from the germline V gene are SGHTA and FQGTGA.

The TCR sequence derives from a woman between 45 and 60 years old who had recovered from COVID-19. The source material was PBMCs or T cells enriched from blood (not recorded which). The V gene is TRBV7-3, the J gene TRBJ2-1; 7 bases agree with TRBD1. The CDR3: CASSPALGDRARNEQFF. CDR3 coding DNA: TGTGCCAGCAGCCCCGCGCTGGGCGACAGGGCGCGAAATGAGCAGTTCTTC.